These T cell receptor beta chains were read from a single sample in a study of early T cells in non-severe SARS-CoV-2 infection. TCRdb processed the 5' RACE reads anew with MiXCR; each CDR3 protein has one entry. The table shows fewer than 65,000 distinct CDR3 sequences, with about 10% occurring only once. Input material: whole blood. All receptors come from an adult who was a healthcare worker with PCR-confirmed SARS-CoV-2 infection or an uninfected control (not recorded which). Each CDR3 is given without its conserved first and last residue.

v_gene	j_gene	CDR3aa
TRBV11-2	TRBJ2-3	ASSLRTSGSRPDTQY
TRBV20-1	TRBJ1-6	SAYDGFYNSPLH
TRBV6-1	TRBJ1-6	ASSDGPRATPLH
TRBV5-1	TRBJ2-3	ASSRGGSGDTQY
TRBV5-1	TRBJ2-5	ASSPGDLGETQY
TRBV5-6	TRBJ2-5	ASIGSGGRVTETQY
TRBV3-1	TRBJ2-3	ASSQDRLRGDTQY
TRBV7-2	TRBJ2-1	ASSPWVGGRARNEQF
TRBV12-5	TRBJ2-7	ASGYQWGEQY
TRBV12-5	TRBJ2-3	ASGLELAGGPY
TRBV10-3	TRBJ2-7	AISERGTDYEQY
TRBV14	TRBJ1-6	ASSQDLWTPRSSYNSPLH
TRBV7-8	TRBJ1-2	ASSLAGGVRYGYT
TRBV14	TRBJ2-7	ASSQGTGLWEAHYEQY
TRBV2	TRBJ2-2	ASSGTVTNTGELF
TRBV3-1	TRBJ1-5	ASSQDSYRGPGFSNQPQH